The rows below give T cell receptor beta chains drawn from one sample of a study of T cells after yellow fever vaccination. TCRdb re-called the 5' RACE reads with MiXCR, one entry per CDR3 protein. The sample holds 400,000 or so distinct CDR3 sequences; under 14% are singletons and the top ten take less than 20%. The material sequenced was PBMCs, taken on the day of the first yellow fever vaccination. The receptors come from a man aged 18 to 29 who received the YFV17D yellow fever vaccine. CDR3s include the opening cysteine and the closing phenylalanine or tryptophan. A D gene is named only where the DNA matches it firmly. Clone size is not always given. Where it is, it says once, few, many or a class for expanded clones.

d_call clone_size j_call v_call cdr3_aa cdr3_nt
- - TRBJ1-2 TRBV12-3/TRBV12-4 CASNLGSTGYTF TGTGCCAGCAATTTAGGGTCCACCGGCTACACCTTC
- few TRBJ2-3 TRBV5-4 CASSLNGRGSSTDTQYF TGTGCCAGCAGCTTGAATGGGCGCGGGTCTAGCACAGATACGCAGTATTTT
- few TRBJ2-3 TRBV7-6 CASSPHRLARNTQYF TGTGCCAGCAGCCCCCACCGTCTGGCCCGGAATACGCAGTATTTT
- - TRBJ2-3 TRBV5-1 CASSFWGTDTQYF TGCGCCAGCAGCTTCTGGGGCACAGATACGCAGTATTTT
- few TRBJ2-6 TRBV4-2 CASSPQVHSGANVLTF TGTGCCAGCAGCCCGCAAGTGCACTCTGGGGCCAACGTCCTGACTTTC
TRBD1 once TRBJ1-5 TRBV20-1 CSATHLQGDPLNQPQHF TGCAGTGCCACACATTTACAGGGGGACCCCCTTAATCAGCCCCAGCATTTT
- few TRBJ1-2 TRBV12-3/TRBV12-4 CASSREFGQAISGYTF TGTGCCAGCAGTCGCGAATTTGGCCAGGCAATAAGTGGCTACACCTTC
- - TRBJ2-2 TRBV7-2 CASSLPWGGGTGELFF TGTGCCAGCAGCCTCCCCTGGGGAGGGGGGACCGGGGAGCTGTTTTTT
TRBD2 - TRBJ2-1 TRBV4-1 CASSQDRASGFSSYNEQFF TGCGCCAGCAGCCAAGATCGGGCTAGCGGGTTTAGCTCCTACAATGAGCAGTTCTTC
TRBD1 - TRBJ1-2 TRBV2 CASSRQGGDGYTF TGTGCCAGCAGTCGACAGGGGGGGGATGGCTACACCTTC
TRBD1 few TRBJ2-4 TRBV6-1 CASRSQGAKNIQYF TGTGCCAGCAGATCACAGGGGGCCAAAAACATTCAGTACTTC
- - TRBJ2-7 TRBV5-1 CASSRDEPYEQYF TGCGCCAGCAGCCGGGACGAACCCTACGAGCAGTACTTC
TRBD1 few TRBJ1-4 TRBV3-1 CASSPSGQGFF TGTGCCAGCAGCCCCTCGGGACAGGGGTTTTTT
- few TRBJ2-3 TRBV13 CASSPGLDHRTDTQYF TGTGCCAGCAGCCCCGGACTGGACCATCGCACAGATACGCAGTATTTT